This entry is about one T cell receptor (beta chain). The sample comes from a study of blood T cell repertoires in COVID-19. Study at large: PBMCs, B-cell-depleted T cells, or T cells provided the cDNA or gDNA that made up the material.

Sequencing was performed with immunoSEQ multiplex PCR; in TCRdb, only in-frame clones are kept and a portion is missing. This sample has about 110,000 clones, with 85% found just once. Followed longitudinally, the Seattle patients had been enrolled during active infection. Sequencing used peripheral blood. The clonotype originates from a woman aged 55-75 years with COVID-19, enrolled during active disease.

CDR3 region: CASSHSLGGNTEAFF. CDR3 sequence (DNA): TGTGCCAGCAGCCATAGTTTAGGGGGGAACACTGAAGCTTTCTTT. The chain joins TRBV16 to TRBJ1-1; the D gene is possibly TRBD1 (6 bases). Germline V gene sequence: CDR1 KGHSY, CDR2 FQNENV. The CDR3 extends over 15 amino acids. V was pared by 3 bases and J by 1 base, with 12 bases between.